A selection of T cell receptor beta chains follows, all from one sample in a study of response to subunit inactivated influenza vaccine. TCRdb called the RT-PCR reads again in MiXCR, with one record for every CDR3 protein. Of around 750,000 distinct CDR3 sequences listed, 21% are singletons. The specimen comprised PBMCs from blood, sampled around 5 days after vaccination. The receptor set was obtained from a man in his fifties who received an inactivated influenza vaccine. Each CDR3 is given with its conserved first and last residue. A D gene is named only where the DNA matches it firmly. Clone size, where shown, is once, few, many, or a class for clones that have expanded.

v_call	j_call	d_call	clone_size	cdr3_aa	cdr3_nt
TRBV6-6	TRBJ2-5	-	-	CASSRSWQDTQYF	TGTGCCAGCAGTCGAAGTTGGCAAGACACCCAGTACTTC
TRBV5-1	TRBJ1-1	-	few	CASSLLGPNTEAFF	TGCGCCAGCAGCTTGCTCGGACCGAACACTGAAGCTTTCTTT
TRBV7-2	TRBJ2-2	-	few	CASSLSGSNVGGELFF	TGTGCCAGCAGCTTATCGGGCTCAAACGTAGGCGGGGAGCTGTTTTTT
TRBV7-2	TRBJ2-3	TRBD2	-	CASSRLARSSDTQYF	TGTGCCAGCAGCCGACTAGCGAGGTCCTCAGATACGCAGTATTTT
TRBV4-2	TRBJ2-4	TRBD1	-	CASSQAPTDRGKNIQYF	TGTGCCAGCAGCCAAGCTCCTACGGACAGGGGTAAAAACATTCAGTACTTC
TRBV9	TRBJ1-1	-	-	CASTPGLNTEAFF	TGTGCCAGCACCCCGGGCCTTAACACTGAAGCTTTCTTT
TRBV20-1	TRBJ2-1	-	-	CSARGESSYNEQFF	TGCAGTGCTAGGGGGGAGAGCTCCTACAATGAGCAGTTCTTC
TRBV5-6	TRBJ2-5	-	-	CASSVGTAYQETQYF	TGTGCCAGCAGCGTTGGGACGGCTTACCAAGAGACCCAGTACTTC
TRBV7-2	TRBJ1-1	TRBD1	-	CASSLAGDRVTEAFF	TGTGCCAGCAGCTTAGCGGGGGACAGGGTGACTGAAGCTTTCTTT
TRBV20-1	TRBJ2-7	TRBD2	many	CSVLRSGRTYEQYF	TGCAGTGTTCTTCGGAGCGGGAGGACCTACGAGCAGTACTTC
TRBV4-2	TRBJ2-7	-	few	CASSQFQEPGEQYF	TGTGCCAGCAGCCAATTTCAGGAGCCGGGCGAGCAGTACTTC
TRBV11-2	TRBJ2-3	-	many	CASSDYRVGDTQYF	TGTGCCAGCAGCGACTACAGGGTAGGAGATACGCAGTATTTT
TRBV10-3	TRBJ2-1	TRBD2	-	CAIRMGLAENNEQFF	TGTGCCATCAGAATGGGACTAGCGGAAAACAATGAGCAGTTCTTC